This TCR beta chain was identified during a study of cytomegalovirus exposure and HLA in healthy donors. PCR amplification relied on 60 Vbeta primers (plus 13 Jbeta primers). Produced via immunoSEQ multiplex PCR; TCRdb's table is partial and in-frame only. The repertoire holds about 180,000 clones, with over 75% as singletons. Trimming left V 0 bases short and J 1 base short, with 15 bases between. CDR1 and CDR2 from the germline V gene are MGHRA and YSYEKL. CDR3 length equals 17 residues. This TCR came from a man aged 60 to 69 in good health and CMV-seronegative. V usage is TRBV4-1 and J usage is TRBJ2-5, with D possibly TRBD2 on 6 matching bases. Source material: PBMCs. The CDR3 nucleotides are TGCGCCAGCAGCCAAGATAAGCTTCCGGGGGTCCAAGAGACCCAGTACTTC. Translating gives CASSQDKLPGVQETQYF.